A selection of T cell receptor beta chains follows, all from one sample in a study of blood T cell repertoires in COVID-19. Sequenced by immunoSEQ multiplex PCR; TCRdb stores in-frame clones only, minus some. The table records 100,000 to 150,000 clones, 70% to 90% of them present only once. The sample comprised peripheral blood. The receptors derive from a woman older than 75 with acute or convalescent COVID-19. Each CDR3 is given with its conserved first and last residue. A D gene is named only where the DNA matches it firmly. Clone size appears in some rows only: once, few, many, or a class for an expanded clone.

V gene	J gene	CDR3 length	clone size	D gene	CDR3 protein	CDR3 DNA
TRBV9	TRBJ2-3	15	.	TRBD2	CASSVGLADTDTQYF	TGTGCCAGCAGCGTAGGTCTAGCGGACACAGATACGCAGTATTTT
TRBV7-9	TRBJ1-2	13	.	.	CASSLGTYYGYTF	TGTGCCAGCAGCTTAGGCACTTACTATGGCTACACCTTC
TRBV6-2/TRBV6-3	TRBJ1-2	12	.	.	CASSDPGNGYTF	TGTGCCAGCAGTGATCCAGGGAATGGCTACACCTTC
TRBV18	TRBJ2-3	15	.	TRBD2	CASSPLAGVTDTQYF	TGTGCCAGCTCACCCTTAGCGGGAGTCACAGATACGCAGTATTTT
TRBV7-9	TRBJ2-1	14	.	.	CASSLGGDPNEQFF	TGTGCCAGCAGCTTAGGGGGGGACCCCAATGAGCAGTTCTTC
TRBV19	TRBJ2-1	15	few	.	CASRLGASSYNEQFF	TGTGCCAGTAGGTTGGGCGCGAGCTCCTACAATGAGCAGTTCTTC
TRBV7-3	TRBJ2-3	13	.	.	CASSLGEADTQYF	TGTGCCAGCAGCTTAGGTGAGGCAGATACGCAGTATTTT
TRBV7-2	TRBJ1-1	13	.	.	CASSLGRLAEAFF	TGTGCCAGCAGCCTAGGTCGGTTAGCTGAAGCTTTCTTT
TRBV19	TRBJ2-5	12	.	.	CASSQGRETQYF	TGTGCCAGTAGTCAGGGCAGAGAGACCCAGTACTTC
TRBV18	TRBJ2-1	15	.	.	CASSPRTEKYNEQFF	TGTGCCAGCTCACCTCGGACAGAGAAATACAATGAGCAGTTCTTC
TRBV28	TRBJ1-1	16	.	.	CASSKGGVRMNTEAFF	TGTGCCAGCAGCAAGGGGGGGGTAAGAATGAACACTGAAGCTTTCTTT
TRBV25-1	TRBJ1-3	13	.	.	CASSERGGNTIYF	TGTGCCAGCAGTGAGAGGGGAGGGAACACCATATATTTT
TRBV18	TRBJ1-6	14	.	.	CASSPQGDGSPLHF	TGTGCCAGCTCACCACAGGGGGACGGTTCACCCCTCCACTTT
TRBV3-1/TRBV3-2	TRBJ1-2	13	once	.	CASSHNGGVGYTF	TGTGCCAGCAGCCACAATGGGGGGGTAGGCTACACCTTC
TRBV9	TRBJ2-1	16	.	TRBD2	CASSGPSGRWANEQFF	TGTGCCAGCAGCGGCCCTAGCGGGAGATGGGCAAATGAGCAGTTCTTC
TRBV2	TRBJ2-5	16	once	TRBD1	CASSESQGAIRETQYF	TGTGCCAGCAGTGAATCACAGGGGGCGATCCGAGAGACCCAGTACTTC
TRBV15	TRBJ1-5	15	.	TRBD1	CATTQTPGGGQPQHF	TGTGCCACCACCCAGACACCAGGGGGCGGACAGCCCCAGCATTTT
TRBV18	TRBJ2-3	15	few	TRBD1	CASSLTGGRTDTQYF	TGTGCCAGCTCACTGACAGGGGGCAGGACAGATACGCAGTATTTT
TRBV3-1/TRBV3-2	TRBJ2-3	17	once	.	CASSQDKRRGHTDTQYF	TGTGCCAGCAGCCAAGATAAAAGGCGCGGGCACACAGATACGCAGTATTTT
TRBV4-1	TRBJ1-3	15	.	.	CASSQDERTGNTIYF	TGCGCCAGCAGCCAAGACGAGCGGACTGGAAACACCATATATTTT
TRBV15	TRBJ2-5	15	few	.	CATSASRVLKETQYF	TGTGCCACCAGCGCGTCCAGGGTTTTGAAAGAGACCCAGTACTTC